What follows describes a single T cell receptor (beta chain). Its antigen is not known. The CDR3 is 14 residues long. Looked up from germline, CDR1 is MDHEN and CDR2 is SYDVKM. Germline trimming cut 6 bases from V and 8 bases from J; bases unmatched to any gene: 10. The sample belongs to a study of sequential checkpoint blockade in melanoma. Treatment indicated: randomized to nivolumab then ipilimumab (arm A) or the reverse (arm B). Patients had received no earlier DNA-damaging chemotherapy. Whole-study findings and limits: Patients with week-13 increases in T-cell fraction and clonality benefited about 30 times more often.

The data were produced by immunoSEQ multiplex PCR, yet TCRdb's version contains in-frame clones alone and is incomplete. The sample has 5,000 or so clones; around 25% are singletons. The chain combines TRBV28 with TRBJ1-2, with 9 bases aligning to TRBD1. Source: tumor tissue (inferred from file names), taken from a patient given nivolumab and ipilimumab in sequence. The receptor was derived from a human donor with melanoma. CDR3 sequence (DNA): TGTGCCAGCAGCGTCGAGGGGACAGGGATGGGCTACACCTTC. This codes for CASSVEGTGMGYTF.